The clone carrying this T cell receptor (beta chain) was observed a few times. The data were taken from a study of response to subunit inactivated influenza vaccine. V was cut by 3 bases and J by 7 bases, with 21 bases left in between. In germline, CDR1 is SGHAT, CDR2 FQNNGV. The CDR3 extends over 17 amino acids. TCRdb analysed the RT-PCR reads with MiXCR anew, one entry per CDR3 protein. Of hundreds of thousands of distinct CDR3 sequences in the sample, roughly 13% were seen once. The TCR comes from a man aged 50-59 years who received an inactivated influenza vaccine. This rearrangement joins TRBV11-2 to TRBJ2-2; D may be TRBD1 or TRBD2 (6 bases each). Sequenced here: PBMCs from blood, sampled approximately 15 days before vaccination. The CDR3 region has the DNA TGTGCCAGCAGCTTGATCGGGGGCGTTGTTGTGAGCGGGGAGCTGTTTTTT. It encodes CASSLIGGVVVSGELFF.